Each of the 23 T cell receptor beta chains below was sequenced from the same sample in a study of tumor-infiltrating lymphocytes in primary liver carcinoma. The authors made TCR beta cDNA from around 500 ng total RNA with a constant-region primer. Nested multiplex PCR, run for three rounds with slightly modified ARM-PCR, yielded TCR beta libraries. Researchers ran the first two PCR rounds for roughly 11 cycles each with TRBV1-TRBV30 forward primers and a C-beta reverse primer. TCRdb independently ran MiXCR on the multiplex PCR reads; one entry per CDR3 protein. Of around 190,000 distinct CDR3 sequences listed, 85% are singletons. RNA and DNA were co-extracted from approximately 20-30 mg of unsorted bulk tissue. Sequencing input: tumor tissue from primary liver carcinoma. Source of these receptors: a man in his forties with primary liver carcinoma and hepatitis B virus infection.

Note on this clonotype: At one end the junction does not follow the germline gene, possibly because of a read error. The V gene is TRBV6-1, the J gene TRBJ2-3; no reliable D call. Per the germline V gene, CDR1 is MNHNS and CDR2 is SASEGT. The CDR3 runs to 13 residues. The CDR3 nucleotides read TGTGCCAGCAATGAAACCTTCTCAGATACGCAGTTTTTT. Translated, it gives CASNETFSDTQFF.

Notes on this clonotype: One junction end disagrees with the germline gene, perhaps due to a read error. DNA of the CDR3: TGTGCCAGCAGTAGACCGGGACAGGAGAACACTGAAGTTTTCTTT. It translates to CASSRPGQENTEVFF. The chain links TRBV12-3 or TRBV12-4 to TRBJ1-1; 8 positions agree with TRBD1. This CDR3 has 15 residues.

This clonotype was found once. The chain is built from TRBV11-2 and TRBJ1-6; a weak D match, TRBD1 (5 bases). With 1 base removed from V and 18 bases from J, the gap between germline ends came to 25 bases. This CDR3 has 16 amino acids. CDR1 is SGHAT, CDR2 FQNNGV, per germline. The CDR3 reads CASSLGDDGYNPTPHF. For the CDR3, the DNA is TGTGCCAGCAGCTTAGGGGACGACGGTTATAATCCAACCCCCCACTTT.

The CDR3 DNA reads as TGTCTCAGCAGCTTATCCAGGGGAGAAGAGACCCAGTACTTC. Translating gives CLSSLSRGEETQYF. V and J are TRBV7-9 and TRBJ2-5, with D possibly being TRBD1 (6 bases). The CDR3 is made up of 14 amino acids. CDR1 and CDR2 from the germline V gene are SEHNR and FQNEAQ (reference sequence).

V gene TRBV4-1 combines with J gene TRBJ2-2; no definite D call. Germline CDR1 reads MGHRA; CDR2 reads YSYEKL. V lost 5 bases and J lost 10, with 14 bases in between. This CDR3 contains 13 residues. CDR3 region: CASSYAVAVELFF. Here the CDR3 DNA reads TGCGCCAGCAGCTACGCCGTAGCCGTGGAGCTGTTTTTT.

Of note for this clonotype: One junction end does not reproduce the germline sequence, and a read error may be involved. V and J are TRBV29-1 and TRBJ2-1; TRBD2 matches 7 bases. The CDR3 extends over 14 amino acids. Germline-derived CDR1 and CDR2 are SQVTM and ANQGSEA. CDR3 amino acids: CSVEPSGTYNEHFF. The CDR3 DNA sequence: TGCAGCGTTGAACCTAGCGGCACCTACAATGAGCACTTCTTC.

Comment on this clonotype: The conserved closing phenylalanine or tryptophan is absent in this CDR3, likely reflecting a read error. This chain connects TRBV27 to TRBJ2-1, with D tentatively TRBD1 (6 bases). The CDR3 sequence is 15 residues long. Trimming took 1 base from V and 4 from J, leaving 11 bases between them. Germline CDR1 reads MNHEY; CDR2 reads SMNVEV (reference sequence). CDR3 in amino acids: CASSLLRDTYNEQFL. The CDR3 DNA reads as TGTGCCAGCAGTTTATTGAGGGACACTTACAATGAGCAGTTCTTA.

This clonotype was counted at least ten times. The genes are TRBV6-6 and TRBJ2-7; D perhaps matches TRBD2 (5 bases). The CDR3 runs to 14 residues. The V end was cut by 4 bases, the J end by 3 bases, with 13 bases between. Germline V gives CDR1 MNHNY, CDR2 SVGAGI (reference sequence). The CDR3 nucleotides are TGTGCCAGCAGTTTGGACTTTGATTACTACGAGCAGTACTTC. Protein product: CASSLDFDYYEQYF.

The chain joins TRBV5-1 to TRBJ2-1; 10 bases align to TRBD2. This CDR3 has 14 amino acids. In germline, CDR1 is SGHRS, CDR2 YFSETQ. The J segment lost 13 bases and the V segment lost 8 bases, leaving 15 bases of the junction unmatched. CDR3 coding DNA: TGCGCCAGTACGTTAGCGGGAGGTTACAATTATCAGTTCTTC. This encodes CASTLAGGYNYQFF.

Regarding this clonotype: At one boundary the junction diverges from the germline segment, which might be a read error. CDR3 in amino acids: CIVYTGNTGQLFF. The CDR3 DNA reads as TGCATCGTTTATACAGGGAACACCGGGCAGCTATTTTTT. The chain uses TRBV29-1 and TRBJ2-2; tentatively, D is TRBD1 (6 bases). CDR1 SQVTM and CDR2 ANQGSEA come from the germline V gene. CDR3 length: 13 amino acids.

For this clonotype: Germline and junction disagree at one end, which may indicate a read error. The rearrangement uses TRBV11-1 and TRBJ2-2, with TRBD1 matching 7 bases. CDR3 length equals 15 residues. Per germline, CDR1 SGHAT and CDR2 FQDESV (reference sequence). The CDR3 loop is CGSCTGQTDTGELFF. CDR3 nucleotide sequence: TGTGGCAGCTGCACGGGACAGACTGACACCGGGGAGCTGTTTTTT.

This chain joins TRBV11-2 and TRBJ2-7; 9 bases match TRBD2. The germline CDR1 and CDR2 sequences are SGHAT and FQNNGV. V dropped 0 bases and J dropped 6; count of bases not matched to a gene: 9. The CDR3 is made up of 16 amino acids. CDR3 coding DNA: TGTGCCAGCAGCTTAGAACATAGCGGGAGCTGGATCGAGCAGTACTTC. Translating it yields CASSLEHSGSWIEQYF.

Of note for this clonotype: The junction departs from germline at one end; a sequencing error may be responsible. The rearrangement links TRBV11-2 to TRBJ2-5; TRBD1 or TRBD2 may be the D gene (5 bases each). In germline, CDR1 is SGHAT, CDR2 FQNNGV. CDR3 length equals 18 residues. Written as DNA, the CDR3 is TGTGCCAACAGCCCTAGCTCAATCCAGGGTAGTGTGCGGGAGACCCAGTACTTC. Residues: CANSPSSIQGSVRETQYF.

Details on this clonotype: At one end, the junction sequence differs from germline, possibly due to a read error. The rearrangement links TRBV29-1 to TRBJ2-4; no firm D call. The CDR3 runs to 12 residues. Per the germline V gene, CDR1 is SQVTM and CDR2 is ANQGSEA. As DNA, the CDR3 is TGCATCGTTGAGGACCTGAAGAACATTCAGTACTTC. This codes for CIVEDLKNIQYF.

Concerning this clonotype itself: Its ends do not fully match the called genes, so a read error is possible. V gene TRBV6-1 combines with J gene TRBJ2-1; a possible D gene is TRBD2 (6 bases). Germline values: CDR1 MNHNS, CDR2 SASEGT. The length of the CDR3 is 15 residues. The CDR3 spells CAISETWGAYNEQFF. The DNA of the CDR3 is TGTGCCATCAGTGAAACATGGGGGGCCTACAATGAGCAGTTCTTC.

This clonotype was observed a few times. A read error is possible here, since a much larger clone lies one base away. This rearrangement joins TRBV28 to TRBJ1-6; TRBD1 might be the D (6 bases). Trimming removed 8 bases at V and 6 bases at J, with 14 bases between. This CDR3 is built from 14 residues. CDR1 and CDR2 (germline): MDHEN, SYDVKM. CDR3 residues: CASAGGRLNSPLHF. The DNA for the CDR3 is TGTGCCAGCGCCGGGGGCAGGCTTAATTCACCCCTCCACTTT. The full variable domain, in which reference TRBV28 and TRBJ1-6 provide the parts outside the CDR3, is DVKVTQSSRYLVKRTGEKVFLECVQDMDHENMFWYRQDPGLGLRLIYFSYDVKMKEKGDIPEGYSVSREKKERFSLILESASTNQTSMYLCASAGGRLNSPLHFGNGTRLTVT.

Comments on this clonotype: At one of its ends the junction is not consistent with the germline gene, which may arise from a read error. The chain is built from TRBV11-2 and TRBJ2-3; 12 positions match TRBD2. CDR1 and CDR2 from the germline V gene are SGHAT and FQNNGV. The CDR3 has 19 residues. This CDR3 is CANSRSPRLAGERTNTQYF. The CDR3 DNA sequence: TGTGCCAACAGCCGATCGCCGAGACTAGCGGGAGAGAGGACAAATACACAGTATTTT.

This clonotype came up a few times. The CDR3 DNA follows: TGCAGCGTTGAAGAATTGACAGGGAAGACTGAAGCTTTCTTT. It yields the protein CSVEELTGKTEAFF. The gene calls are TRBV29-1 and TRBJ1-1; 7 bases are shared with TRBD1. Trimming took 0 bases from V and 5 from J; bases not matched to a gene: 6. Germline V CDR1 and CDR2: SQVTM, ANQGSEA. This CDR3 has 14 amino acids.

With respect to this clonotype: At one of its ends the junction is not consistent with the germline gene, which may arise from a read error. The genes are TRBV6-5 and TRBJ2-6; 9 bases are shared with TRBD2. The germline V gene encodes CDR1 MNHEY and CDR2 SVGAGI. The CDR3 has 18 amino acids. CDR3 region: CASSYSRGGPSGPNVLTF. The CDR3 nucleotides read TGTGCCAGCAGTTACTCGCGGGGGGGGCCCTCTGGGCCCAACGTCCTGACCTTC.

In the case of this clonotype: The conserved phenylalanine or tryptophan is not found at the CDR3 terminus, so this likely reflects a read error. The DNA is left out, because the CDR3 cannot be placed on it with certainty; the CDR3 is given as TCRdb lists it. The chain joins TRBV10-3 to TRBJ2-7; the table assigns TRBD1, which was not confirmed against the DNA. The germline gives CDR1 ENHRY, CDR2 SYGVKD. Inclusive of both ends, the CDR3 amounts to 13 amino acids. The CDR3 is CAVSGPGKHERYC.

For this clonotype: This clone may be a read error of a much larger clone one base away. The V call is TRBV7-9, the J call TRBJ1-3; D not resolved. V was shortened by 5 bases and J by 6 bases, with 20 bases between the two germline ends. Germline V gene lookup returns CDR1 SEHNR and CDR2 FQNEAQ (reference sequence). The CDR3 has 16 residues. This chain's CDR3 is CASSAPSGVSENTIYF. CDR3 nucleotide sequence: TGTGCCAGCAGCGCACCCTCCGGGGTGAGTGAAAACACCATATATTTT.

With respect to this clonotype: A much larger clone differs by one base, so this may be a read error. The chain links TRBV7-9 to TRBJ2-7, with 13 bases that match TRBD2. From germline, CDR1 is SEHNR and CDR2 FQNEAQ (reference sequence). The CDR3 loop spans 16 amino acids. CDR3 protein: CASSSRLAGGSYQQYF. The DNA for the CDR3 is TGTGCCAGCAGCTCAAGACTAGCGGGGGGCTCCTACCAGCAGTACTTC.

Of note for this clonotype: A read error may explain this, as a much larger clone is one base away. V usage is TRBV29-1 and J usage is TRBJ2-1, with 7 bases identical to TRBD1. There are 12 residues in the CDR3. The V gene's germline CDR1 is SQVTM and CDR2 ANQGSEA. CDR3 nucleotide sequence: TGCAGCGTTGAACAGGGGGTGAATGAGCAGTTATTC. It codes for CSVEQGVNEQLF.